A selection of T cell receptor beta chains follows, all from one sample in a study of Graves' ophthalmopathy and Graves' hyperthyroidism. TCRdb fed the multiplex PCR reads into MiXCR, producing one record per CDR3 protein. This table holds approximately 480,000 distinct CDR3 sequences, approximately 15% found once. Source material: blood. Receptor source: a woman in her 30s with Graves' ophthalmopathy. Each CDR3 is given without its conserved first and last residue. Fields, in order: J gene, D gene, V gene, CDR3 protein. A D gene is named only where the DNA matches it firmly.

TRBJ1-1	-	TRBV6-1	ASSEWGGRTEAF
TRBJ1-2	-	TRBV5-1	ASSLGRGEGYT
TRBJ1-6	-	TRBV11-3	ASRDSGSYNSPLH
TRBJ2-2	TRBD2	TRBV6-1	ASTVTSGSTGELF
TRBJ1-3	-	TRBV3-1	ASTWYTGNTIY
TRBJ1-1	-	TRBV4-1	ASSQFSMNTEAF
TRBJ2-2	TRBD1	TRBV6-2/TRBV6-3	ASSYVLAGGRLDTGELF
TRBJ1-1	-	TRBV15	ATSRDRRTPDEAF
TRBJ1-1	-	TRBV3-1	ASSQVVTEAF
TRBJ2-2	TRBD2	TRBV6-4	ASSTSGGAVRTGELF
TRBJ2-7	-	TRBV7-2	ASSHDGSEDWEQY
TRBJ2-7	TRBD2	TRBV7-9	ASSNPDSGGEIYEQY
TRBJ1-2	-	TRBV6-2/TRBV6-3	ASSYSNPDSDLYGYT
TRBJ1-1	-	TRBV12-3/TRBV12-4	ASSLAPLKRVTEAF
TRBJ1-2	TRBD1	TRBV14	ASSQTGTGGPDGYT
TRBJ1-6	-	TRBV6-5	ASSYQRQGKTYNSPLH